This passage covers 16 T cell receptor beta chains from one sample sequenced in a study of cytomegalovirus exposure and HLA in healthy donors. Primers: 60 Vbeta forward and 13 Jbeta reverse. Data came from immunoSEQ multiplex PCR; TCRdb stores just in-frame clones and leaves some out. The sample includes more than 140,000 clones, roughly 80% of them seen just once. Sequencing was done on a sample of PBMCs. Source of these receptors: a man aged 25-40 years in good health and CMV-seropositive.

The V gene is TRBV5-1, the J gene TRBJ2-6, with unresolved D. The V and J ends lost 0 bases and 1 base respectively, with 8 bases between them. Germline V CDR1 and CDR2: SGHRS, YFSETQ. CDR3 size: 16 residues. The CDR3 DNA follows: TGCGCCAGCAGCTTGGTCCCAGGTTCTGGGGCCAACGTCCTGACTTTC. Translated: CASSLVPGSGANVLTF.

This chain uses TRBV18 with TRBJ1-1; TRBD1 might be the D (6 bases). Germline CDR1 reads KGHSH; CDR2 reads LQKENI. V dropped 8 bases and J dropped 5 bases, with 15 bases sitting between them. The CDR3 has 13 residues. The CDR3 DNA reads TGTGCCAGCGCAACAGGGATAGGGACTGAAGCTTTCTTT. Protein: CASATGIGTEAFF.

The sample holds a few counts of this clone. Its ends do not fully match the called genes, so a read error is possible. This sequence joins TRBV19 and TRBJ2-4; D possibly corresponds to TRBD1 (6 bases). The length of the CDR3 is 19 residues. Looked up from germline, CDR1 is LNHDA and CDR2 is SQIVND (reference sequence). The CDR3 DNA sequence: TGTGCCAGTAGTATTATCGACTTCCGGGACAACCCAGCCAAAAACAGTCAGTACTTC. Protein: CASSIIDFRDNPAKNSQYF.

The CDR3 sequence: CASSARTGGSEKLFF. CDR3 in DNA: TGTGCCAGCAGTGCCCGGACAGGGGGCAGCGAAAAACTGTTTTTT. V is TRBV6-1 and J is TRBJ1-4; 11 bases are a match to TRBD1. The V gene's germline CDR1 is MNHNS and CDR2 SASEGT. The CDR3 totals 15 residues. The ends lost 4 bases at V and 8 bases at J; junction bases unmatched: 6.

In its sample, this clone was seen once. The genes are TRBV5-8 and TRBJ2-1; D is possibly TRBD1 (5 bases). Germline CDR1 SGHTS, CDR2 YDEGEE. CDR3 length equals 17 residues. The ends were cut back, 4 bases at V and 4 bases at J, with 21 bases in the middle. The CDR3 is CASSLSTLSGIYNEQFF. In DNA, the CDR3 is TGTGCCAGCAGCCTCTCGACGCTGTCAGGGATATACAATGAGCAGTTCTTC.

Worth noting for this clone: Other DNA sequences in this sample translate to the same CDR3. The chain has TRBV9 and TRBJ1-6, with 9 nucleotides matching TRBD1. The CDR3 length is 15 residues. V gave up 0 bases and J gave up 7 bases; unmatched junction bases: 2. Germline loops: CDR1 SGDLS, CDR2 YYNGEE. The CDR3 sequence: CASSVGQGGNSPLHF. CDR3 nucleotides: TGTGCCAGCAGCGTAGGACAGGGGGGGAATTCACCCCTCCACTTT. Supplemented by reference TRBV9 and TRBJ1-6, the full variable domain reads DSGVTQTPKHLITATGQRVTLRCSPRSGDLSVYWYQQSLDQGLQFLIQYYNGEERAKGNILERFSAQQFPDLHSELNLSSLELGDSALYFCASSVGQGGNSPLHFGNGTRLTVT.

The chain couples TRBV15 to TRBJ2-2, with a weak D call TRBD1 (6 bases). The V and J ends lost 1 base and 2 bases respectively, with 11 bases between them. The CDR3 has 16 amino acids. The germline V gene has CDR1 LNHNV and CDR2 YYDKDF (reference sequence). CDR3 region: CATSRGIQGNTGELFF. CDR3 DNA: TGTGCCACCAGCAGAGGTATACAGGGAAACACCGGGGAGCTGTTTTTT.

This clone was observed a single time. The chain has TRBV27 and TRBJ1-6, with 8 bases identical to TRBD1. The germline V gene encodes CDR1 MNHEY and CDR2 SMNVEV (reference sequence). Unmatched junction bases numbered 1, after V lost 2 bases and J lost 7 bases. This CDR3 is 14 amino acids long. The CDR3 region has the DNA TGTGCCAGCAGTTTACAGGGGGCGAATTCACCCCTCCACTTT. This translates into CASSLQGANSPLHF.

The V and J genes are TRBV7-2 and TRBJ2-1, with TRBD2 identical over 9 bases. CDR3 length: 18 residues. From germline, CDR1 is SGHTA and CDR2 FQGNSA. Trimming at V came to 0 bases and at J to 8 bases, leaving 14 bases not matched to a gene. The CDR3 DNA reads TGTGCCAGCAGCTTAGCGCCCTTCTTAGCGGGAGAAATCCATGAGCAGTTCTTC. This codes for CASSLAPFLAGEIHEQFF.

The chain is built from TRBV27 and TRBJ2-7, with TRBD2 matching over 7 bases. Germline CDR1 reads MNHEY; CDR2 reads SMNVEV (reference sequence). The length of the CDR3 is 14 residues. Trimming removed 4 bases from V and 3 bases from J; junction bases left unmatched: 6. The CDR3 region has the DNA TGTGCCAGCAGTTCAGGACTAGGGATCTACGAGCAGTACTTC. It specifies CASSSGLGIYEQYF.

The chain recombines TRBV28 with TRBJ1-4; a weak D match, TRBD1 (5 bases). V shed 6 bases and J shed 8 bases, with 16 bases lying between them. The CDR3 runs 14 residues. Germline loops: CDR1 MDHEN, CDR2 SYDVKM. CDR3 nucleotides: TGTGCCAGCAGCCCCGGGGCGGGGCGGGAAAAACTGTTTTTT. Amino acids: CASSPGAGREKLFF.

This clone was detected only a few times. This sequence joins TRBV5-1 and TRBJ1-2; D is perhaps TRBD1 (5 bases). This CDR3 spans 13 amino acids. Per the germline V gene, CDR1 is SGHRS and CDR2 is YFSETQ. V lost 0 bases and J lost 3, with 6 bases in between. The CDR3 loop is CASSLGRDYGYTF. In DNA, the CDR3 is TGCGCCAGCAGCTTGGGCAGGGACTATGGCTACACCTTC.

The chain is built from TRBV6-5 and TRBJ1-5; 11 nucleotides agree with TRBD1. The CDR3 loop spans 15 amino acids. Per germline, CDR1 MNHEY and CDR2 SVGAGI. V shed 6 bases and J 3 bases; nucleotides not matched to a gene: 4. The CDR3 nucleotides read TGTGCCAGCAGCTCGGGACAGGGGGTCAATCAGCCCCAGCATTTT. It codes for CASSSGQGVNQPQHF.

This clone came up a few times. The rearrangement joins TRBV29-1 to TRBJ1-4; 11 bases align to TRBD1. The CDR3 sequence is 14 residues long. Germline V gives CDR1 SQVTM, CDR2 ANQGSEA. The ends lost 5 bases at V and 8 bases at J; junction bases unmatched: 7. The DNA of the CDR3 is TGCAGCGTTTCCGGACAGGGGGCTCGGGAAAAACTGTTTTTT. Translating it yields CSVSGQGAREKLFF.

CDR3: CASSLGLSSTDTQYF. In DNA, the CDR3 is TGTGCCAGCAGCTTAGGTCTGTCTAGCACAGATACGCAGTATTTT. This rearrangement joins TRBV11-3 to TRBJ2-3; D unclear. Germline-derived CDR1 and CDR2 are SGHNT and YENEEA. This CDR3 is 15 amino acids long. V was pared by 1 base and J by 0 bases, with 8 bases between.

The rearrangement uses TRBV28 and TRBJ1-2; unclear D gene. Germline CDR1 and CDR2: MDHEN and SYDVKM. This CDR3 has 14 amino acids. Trimming cost V 3 bases and J 7 bases, with 15 bases left between them. CDR3: CASSLASGFGGYTF. The CDR3 DNA sequence: TGTGCCAGCAGTTTGGCTTCGGGGTTCGGTGGCTACACCTTC.